Presented here are 16 T cell receptor beta chains from one specimen sequenced in a study of blood T cell repertoires in COVID-19. TCRdb's copy holds only in-frame clones and misses some; the assay was immunoSEQ multiplex PCR. The data contain 150,000 or so clones, about 81% of them singletons. Material: peripheral blood. All receptors come from a human donor in a cohort sampled during active COVID-19.

The rearrangement uses TRBV11-2 and TRBJ2-7; the match to TRBD1 covers 8 bases. The V and J ends lost 2 bases and 7 bases, in that order; junction bases with no gene match: 1. Germline V gene sequence: CDR1 SGHAT, CDR2 FQNNGV. This CDR3 region has 12 residues. The CDR3 sequence: CASSLRDREQYF. The CDR3 DNA reads TGTGCCAGCAGCTTACGGGACAGGGAGCAGTACTTC. The full variable domain, rest sourced from reference TRBV11-2 and TRBJ2-7, is EAGVAQSPRYKIIEKRQSVAFWCNPISGHATLYWYQQILGQGPKLLIQFQNNGVVDDSQLPKDRFSAERLKGVDSTLKIQPAKLEDSAVYLCASSLRDREQYFGPGTRLTVT.

The rearrangement joins TRBV19 to TRBJ1-5; D unclear. Trimming took off 3 bases at V and 1 base at J, with 7 bases between the two ends. The CDR3 runs to 14 residues. Germline V gene data show CDR1 as LNHDA and CDR2 as SQIVND (reference sequence). In DNA, the CDR3 is TGTGCCAGTAGTATGCCGGGGAGCAATCAGCCCCAGCATTTT. Encoded protein: CASSMPGSNQPQHF.

This clone has just a few counts. The rearrangement links TRBV7-2 to TRBJ1-1; 7 bases map to TRBD1. The CDR3 has 13 residues. V shed 5 bases and J 4 bases; nucleotides not matched to a gene: 4. Germline CDR1 SGHTA, CDR2 FQGNSA. CDR3 protein: CASSKTGATEAFF. CDR3 nucleotides: TGTGCCAGCAGCAAAACAGGGGCCACTGAAGCTTTCTTT.

This clone was seen a single time. J is TRBJ1-1 and V is TRBV30, with 7 positions matching TRBD1. The CDR3 extends over 13 amino acids. Germline CDR1 GTSNPN, CDR2 SVGIG (reference sequence). V was clipped by 8 bases and J by 4 bases; unmatched bases: 10. The chain's CDR3 is CAELQGSGTEAFF. CDR3 coding DNA: TGTGCCGAGCTACAGGGGTCTGGCACTGAAGCTTTCTTT.

This clone has only one observation. The gene calls are TRBV19 and TRBJ1-1, with 9 bases that match TRBD1. The V gene's germline CDR1 is LNHDA and CDR2 SQIVND (reference sequence). This CDR3 is 14 amino acids long. Losses at the gene ends were 4 bases for V and 11 bases for J; bases not matched to a gene: 11. This chain's CDR3 is CASSTGQGPDEAFF. DNA for the CDR3: TGTGCCAGTAGTACGGGACAGGGCCCTGACGAGGCTTTCTTT.

This chain uses TRBV27 with TRBJ1-1, with 8 bases fitting TRBD1. The V gene's germline CDR1 is MNHEY and CDR2 SMNVEV (reference sequence). The CDR3 is 15 amino acids. With V trimmed by 3 bases and J by 4 bases, 7 bases remained unmatched. The CDR3 region is CASSLTGDWGTEAFF. CDR3 nucleotides: TGTGCCAGCAGTTTGACAGGGGATTGGGGCACTGAAGCTTTCTTT.

The rearrangement uses TRBV9 and TRBJ2-3, with TRBD2 matching over 14 bases. Germline CDR1 SGDLS, CDR2 YYNGEE. The CDR3 is 17 amino acids. V dropped 4 bases and J dropped 5; count of bases not matched to a gene: 9. As DNA, the CDR3 is TGTGCCAGCAGCACCAGAGGGACTAGCGGGAGTGGAGATACGCAGTATTTT. Protein: CASSTRGTSGSGDTQYF.

The rearrangement links TRBV7-6 to TRBJ2-2, with D unclear. V lost 2 bases and J lost 5, with 12 bases in between. This CDR3 is 15 amino acids long. Germline V CDR1 and CDR2: SGHVS, FNYEAQ. CDR3 in amino acids: CASSLMDTRTGELFF. The CDR3 coding sequence is TGTGCCAGCAGCTTAATGGATACGAGGACCGGGGAGCTGTTTTTT. Based on the CDR3 plus reference TRBV7-6 and TRBJ2-2, the full variable domain is GAGVSQSPRYKVTKRGQDVALRCDPISGHVSLYWYRQALGQGPEFLTYFNYEAQQDKSGLPNDRFSAERPEGSISTLTIQRTEQRDSAMYRCASSLMDTRTGELFFGEGSRLTVL.

The CDR3 reads CASSPQDLSSYNSPLHF. In DNA form, the CDR3 reads TGTGCCAGCAGCCCTCAGGATTTGAGCTCCTATAATTCACCCCTCCACTTT. V and J are TRBV5-5 and TRBJ1-6; the D is unclear. This CDR3 region has 17 residues. Germline V lookup: CDR1 SGHKS, CDR2 YYEKEE (reference sequence). V lost 4 bases to trimming and J lost 0 bases, with 14 bases between them.

This clone has only one observation. The CDR3 sequence: CASSTLDGDSYEQYF. DNA for the CDR3: TGTGCCAGCAGCACACTGGACGGGGACTCCTACGAGCAGTACTTC. The J gene is TRBJ2-7, the V gene TRBV9; a weak D match, TRBD2 (5 bases). V lost 4 bases to trimming and J lost 0 bases, with 14 bases between them. Germline lookup yields CDR1 SGDLS and CDR2 YYNGEE. This CDR3 is 15 amino acids long.

The chain employs TRBV9 and TRBJ1-4; 8 bases map to TRBD1. The CDR3 contains 15 residues. From germline, CDR1 is SGDLS and CDR2 YYNGEE. The V and J ends lost 4 bases and 5 bases, in that order; junction bases with no gene match: 7. Here the CDR3 DNA reads TGTGCCAGCAGCTCAAGGACAGGGACGAATGAAAAACTGTTTTTT. Protein: CASSSRTGTNEKLFF.

V gene TRBV25-1 combines with J gene TRBJ1-1; 7 nucleotides align to TRBD1. Germline CDR1 is MGHDK and CDR2 is SYGVNS. V lost 4 bases to trimming and J lost 1 base; unmatched junction nucleotides: 3. This CDR3 is built from 14 residues. The CDR3 coding sequence is TGTGCCAGCAGTGCTACAGGGGCGAACACTGAAGCTTTCTTT. The encoded protein is CASSATGANTEAFF.

The CDR3 region is CASGVQGQYF. CDR3 in DNA: TGTGCCAGCGGGGTTCAGGGGCAGTACTTC. The chain joins TRBV6-5 to TRBJ2-4; the D gene is possibly TRBD1 (6 bases). The V gene's germline CDR1 is MNHEY and CDR2 SVGAGI. This CDR3 is 10 amino acids long. V was trimmed by 8 bases and J by 13 bases, leaving 12 bases between them.

CDR3 coding DNA: TGTGCCAGCAGTTACTCCGGGACAGAAATCTATGGCTACACCTTC. Translation: CASSYSGTEIYGYTF. V and J are TRBV6-5 and TRBJ1-2, with 7 bases fitting TRBD1. The CDR3 spans 15 residues. CDR1 is MNHEY, CDR2 SVGAGI, per germline. With 0 bases clipped from V and 4 bases from J, the junction kept 5 bases outside the gene matches.

The chain couples TRBV5-5 to TRBJ2-7; D uncertain. The CDR3 has 15 residues. V shed 4 bases and J shed 0 bases, with 14 bases lying between them. Per the germline V gene, CDR1 is SGHKS and CDR2 is YYEKEE (reference sequence). The CDR3 region has the DNA TGTGCCAGCAGCGAACGGTTGGCTAGCTCCTACGAGCAGTACTTC. Its translation is CASSERLASSYEQYF.

This clone was observed a handful of times. Other DNA sequences in this sample translate to the same CDR3. The chain recombines TRBV7-9 with TRBJ1-2; no firm D call. V was shortened by 5 bases and J by 3 bases, with 7 bases between the two germline ends. Looked up from germline, CDR1 is SEHNR and CDR2 is FQNEAQ (reference sequence). The CDR3 extends over 12 amino acids. CDR3 region: CASSPGDYGYTF. The CDR3 DNA reads TGTGCCAGCAGCCCCGGAGACTATGGCTACACCTTC.